The 21 T cell receptor beta chains reported below all come from one sample, sequenced in a study of blood T cell repertoires in COVID-19. Repertoires were generated with immunoSEQ multiplex PCR, while TCRdb's copy carries only in-frame clones and drops some. The sample holds around 250,000 clones, roughly 88% seen once. What was sequenced was PBMCs or T cells enriched from blood (not recorded which). The receptors originated from a woman aged 45-65 years who had recovered from COVID-19.

The rearrangement uses TRBV28 and TRBJ1-2; unclear D gene. CDR3 length equals 12 residues. Germline loops: CDR1 MDHEN, CDR2 SYDVKM. Between the trimmed V and J ends, which lost 10 bases and 4 bases, there was a span of 13 bases. The CDR3 coding sequence is TGTGCCATTACCGAGGGAATCTATGGCTACACCTTC. It yields the protein CAITEGIYGYTF.

This sequence joins TRBV18 and TRBJ2-3, with D tentatively TRBD1 (5 bases). Trimming cost V 0 bases and J 1 base, with 11 bases left between them. This CDR3 has 16 residues. CDR1 is KGHSH and CDR2 is LQKENI in the germline V gene. The CDR3 loop reads CASSPPSRAGTDTQYF. The CDR3 nucleotides read TGTGCCAGCTCACCACCGAGCAGGGCCGGCACAGATACGCAGTATTTT.

V usage is TRBV7-9 and J usage is TRBJ2-1; D unclear. CDR3 size: 15 residues. Germline V lookup: CDR1 SEHNR, CDR2 FQNEAQ (reference sequence). Trimming took off 4 bases at V and 0 bases at J, with 10 bases between the two ends. DNA for the CDR3: TGTGCCAGCAGCTCGCATACGAGCTCCTACAATGAGCAGTTCTTC. Translation: CASSSHTSSYNEQFF. Based on the CDR3 plus reference TRBV7-9 and TRBJ2-1, the full variable domain is DTGVSQNPRHKITKRGQNVTFRCDPISEHNRLYWYRQTLGQGPEFLTYFQNEAQLEKSRLLSDRFSAERPKGSFSTLEIQRTEQGDSAMYLCASSSHTSSYNEQFFGPGTRLTVL.

This clone turned up a few times. The V and J genes are TRBV7-9 and TRBJ1-3; 8 bases are a match to TRBD1. Germline lookup yields CDR1 SEHNR and CDR2 FQNEAQ (reference sequence). The CDR3 runs 14 residues. Trimming removed 4 bases from V and 6 bases from J; junction bases left unmatched: 5. The CDR3 nucleotides are TGTGCCAGCAGCTCGACAGGGGCCTTAAACACCATATATTTT. Its protein product is CASSSTGALNTIYF. Complete variable domain (other parts from reference TRBV7-9 and TRBJ1-3): DTGVSQNPRHKITKRGQNVTFRCDPISEHNRLYWYRQTLGQGPEFLTYFQNEAQLEKSRLLSDRFSAERPKGSFSTLEIQRTEQGDSAMYLCASSSTGALNTIYFGEGSWLTVV.

J is TRBJ1-1 and V is TRBV2; a weak D match, TRBD1 (6 bases). The length of the CDR3 is 12 residues. Germline CDR1 SNHLY, CDR2 FYNNEI. V lost 11 bases to trimming and J lost 0 bases, with 10 bases between them. The CDR3 reads CAGGIMNTEAFF. The CDR3 DNA follows: TGTGCCGGGGGCATCATGAACACTGAAGCTTTCTTT.

The CDR3 loop reads CASSPTVTKLFPYEQYF. Written as DNA, the CDR3 is TGTGCCAGCAGCCCGACAGTTACTAAACTATTCCCCTACGAGCAGTACTTC. The chain combines TRBV7-9 with TRBJ2-7; tentatively, D is TRBD1 (5 bases). The CDR3 length is 17 residues. CDR1 is SEHNR and CDR2 is FQNEAQ in the germline V gene (reference sequence). V lost 5 bases, J lost 2 bases, and 22 bases lay in between. The whole variable domain, remainder taken from reference TRBV7-9 and TRBJ2-7, is DTGVSQNPRHKITKRGQNVTFRCDPISEHNRLYWYRQTLGQGPEFLTYFQNEAQLEKSRLLSDRFSAERPKGSFSTLEIQRTEQGDSAMYLCASSPTVTKLFPYEQYFGPGTRLTVT.

This chain uses TRBV24-1 with TRBJ1-2; TRBD1 might be the D (5 bases). The germline gives CDR1 KGHDR, CDR2 SFDVKD. This CDR3 comprises 13 residues. Trimming took off 9 bases at V and 3 bases at J, with 13 bases between the two ends. CDR3 bases: TGTGCCACCGAAGGGGATGCGGACTATGGCTACACCTTC. Translation: CATEGDADYGYTF.

The rearrangement joins TRBV5-4 to TRBJ2-1; possible D gene TRBD1, 5 bases. The CDR3 runs 13 residues. V lost 1 base to trimming and J lost 6 bases, with 8 bases between them. Germline lookup yields CDR1 SGHNT and CDR2 YYREEE (reference sequence). CDR3 nucleotide sequence: TGTGCCAGCAGCTTGAATGGGGCCAATGAGCAGTTCTTC. Amino acids: CASSLNGANEQFF. Full variable domain (outside the CDR3, taken from reference TRBV5-4 and TRBJ2-1): ETGVTQSPTHLIKTRGQQVTLRCSSQSGHNTVSWYQQALGQGPQFIFQYYREEENGRGNFPPRFSGLQFPNYSSELNVNALELDDSALYLCASSLNGANEQFFGPGTRLTVL.

This chain joins TRBV5-1 and TRBJ1-4; 10 bases are a match to TRBD1. The CDR3 is 17 amino acids. Germline loops: CDR1 SGHRS, CDR2 YFSETQ. V dropped 0 bases and J dropped 0; count of bases not matched to a gene: 2. CDR3 residues: CASSLAGQGATNEKLFF. In nucleotides, the CDR3 is TGCGCCAGCAGCTTGGCCGGACAGGGGGCAACTAATGAAAAACTGTTTTTT.

This clone was found once. The chain combines TRBV5-1 with TRBJ2-4, with 11 nucleotides matching TRBD1. V lost 0 bases to trimming and J lost 1 base; unmatched junction nucleotides: 6. The CDR3 consists of 18 residues. Germline V gene data show CDR1 as SGHRS and CDR2 as YFSETQ. Here the CDR3 reads CASSLVGQGAFAKNIQYF. CDR3 nucleotide sequence: TGCGCCAGCAGCTTGGTTGGACAGGGGGCCTTCGCCAAAAACATTCAGTACTTC.

The rearrangement joins TRBV5-4 to TRBJ1-4; no firm D call. Germline CDR1 SGHNT, CDR2 YYREEE (reference sequence). Trimming stripped 0 bases from V and 8 bases from J, with 11 bases between. This CDR3 region has 14 residues. The CDR3 DNA is TGTGCCAGCAGCTTGGGTGGGTCGCGGGAAAAACTGTTTTTT. Protein product: CASSLGGSREKLFF.

The V gene is TRBV7-9, the J gene TRBJ2-3; TRBD1 agrees at 8 bases. CDR3 length: 14 residues. Per germline, CDR1 SEHNR and CDR2 FQNEAQ (reference sequence). Unmatched junction bases numbered 5, after V lost 6 bases and J lost 3 bases. The CDR3 bases are TGTGCCAGCAGAAGGACAGGGCGAACAGATACGCAGTATTTT. Encoded protein: CASRRTGRTDTQYF.

This clone was observed a few times. This chain uses TRBV19 with TRBJ1-2, with D possibly matching TRBD1 (5 bases). CDR1 LNHDA and CDR2 SQIVND come from the germline V gene (reference sequence). V was pared by 10 bases and J by 8 bases, with 14 bases between. The CDR3 runs 11 residues. The CDR3: CATNDRLGYTF. The CDR3 nucleotides are TGTGCCACCAACGACAGACTGGGCTACACCTTC.

The rearrangement links TRBV19 to TRBJ1-4, with D tentatively TRBD1 (5 bases). Looked up from germline, CDR1 is LNHDA and CDR2 is SQIVND (reference sequence). The CDR3 has 14 residues. With 9 bases removed from V and 0 bases from J, the gap between germline ends came to 11 bases. This chain's CDR3 is CASAWGATNEKLFF. CDR3 DNA sequence: TGTGCCAGCGCTTGGGGGGCAACTAATGAAAAACTGTTTTTT.

The chain links TRBV19 to TRBJ1-1; D is uncertain. From germline, CDR1 is LNHDA and CDR2 SQIVND (reference sequence). CDR3 length: 14 amino acids. Trimming stripped 1 base from V and 4 bases from J, with 10 bases between. In DNA form, the CDR3 reads TGTGCCAGTAGTATAGGGCCACAGTCCACTGAAGCTTTCTTT. It specifies CASSIGPQSTEAFF.

On this clone itself: The junction and the germline gene differ at one end; a read error may be behind it. This chain uses TRBV11-2 with TRBJ2-1, with 10 bases identical to TRBD1. Germline loops: CDR1 SGHAT, CDR2 FQNNGV. This CDR3 has 13 residues. The CDR3 here is CASSLGRQGASVF. The CDR3 bases are TGTGCCAGCAGCTTAGGGAGACAGGGGGCAAGTGTCTTC.

The chain is built from TRBV27 and TRBJ1-2, with 9 bases fitting TRBD1. Germline V gene data show CDR1 as MNHEY and CDR2 as SMNVEV (reference sequence). CDR3 length equals 18 residues. Trimming took 2 bases from V and 7 from J; bases not matched to a gene: 17. CDR3 residues: CASSLASLPGQGGIGYTF. CDR3 in DNA: TGTGCCAGCAGTTTAGCCTCTCTTCCGGGACAGGGCGGGATTGGCTACACCTTC.

The genes are TRBV10-3 and TRBJ2-3; tentatively, D is TRBD2 (6 bases). CDR3 length: 14 residues. Germline V gene sequence: CDR1 ENHRY, CDR2 SYGVKD. The V gene lost 7 bases and the J gene lost 3 bases, with 14 bases spanning the gap. CDR3: CAITPGLQTDTQYF. DNA of the CDR3: TGTGCCATCACTCCGGGACTGCAGACAGATACGCAGTATTTT.

The V and J genes are TRBV28 and TRBJ1-2; weak D call: TRBD1 (6 bases). The CDR3 consists of 13 residues. In germline, CDR1 is MDHEN, CDR2 SYDVKM. V was cut by 8 bases and J by 4 bases, with 14 bases left in between. The CDR3 sequence is CASQGSGSYGYTF. As DNA, the CDR3 is TGTGCCAGCCAGGGGTCCGGGTCCTATGGCTACACCTTC.

The J gene is TRBJ1-1, the V gene TRBV18, with D possibly matching TRBD1 (6 bases). This CDR3 region has 16 residues. Germline CDR1 is KGHSH and CDR2 is LQKENI. V was trimmed by 3 bases and J by 1 base, leaving 15 bases between them. CDR3 coding DNA: TGTGCCAGCTCACCCTCCCCTACAGGGAAGAACACTGAAGCTTTCTTT. Translated, it gives CASSPSPTGKNTEAFF.

This clone was detected once. The V call is TRBV28, the J call TRBJ2-7, with 11 positions matching TRBD2. Germline trimming cut 2 bases from V and 4 bases from J; bases unmatched to any gene: 7. The CDR3 sequence is 16 residues long. Germline-derived CDR1 and CDR2 are MDHEN and SYDVKM. The CDR3 coding sequence is TGTGCCAGCAGTTTACGACTAGCGGGACTCCTATACGAGCAGTACTTC. Translated: CASSLRLAGLLYEQYF.